The clone carrying this TCR beta chain was found a few times. Its antigen is not identified. These data originate in a study of cytomegalovirus exposure and HLA in healthy donors. Overall study context: An early release of data contained about 85 million unique TCRs, which came from HLA-typed donors. Findings and limits, study-wide: A later analysis found most CMV-associated TCR beta chains apparently HLA-restricted. An ancestry cluster, one associated with Asian ancestry, reportedly showed fewer N-insertions than the roughly 670-donor mean in a later analysis. Among the sequence variants, a highly shared cluster was likely an artifact of sequencing.

In the PCR, 60 Vbeta and 13 Jbeta primers were used. Measured with immunoSEQ multiplex PCR; TCRdb has only the in-frame clones, and not every one. Of tens of thousands of clones listed, 73% were seen once; the top ten hold approximately 16%. The CDR3 runs to 19 residues. The germline gives CDR1 LNHDA, CDR2 SQIVND (reference sequence). Trimming shortened V by 2 bases and J by 0 bases, and 20 bases separated the two germline ends. The TCR originated in a woman aged 40 to 49 in good health and CMV-seropositive. The specimen was PBMCs. This chain links TRBV19 with TRBJ2-1, with D possibly TRBD2 on 6 matching bases. CDR3 sequence: CASSIRSPATSGSYNEQFF. In DNA, the CDR3 is TGTGCCAGTAGTATACGGTCCCCCGCGACTAGTGGCTCCTACAATGAGCAGTTCTTC.